These 11 T cell receptor beta chains share one sample of origin, sequenced in a study of type 1 regulatory T cells. For these TCRs, the target antigens are not known. TCRdb re-called the reads with MiXCR, one entry per CDR3 protein. The data hold tens of thousands of distinct CDR3 sequences, with approximately 67% observed a single time. Sequencing was performed on cultured non-Tr1 T cells, either the whole culture or a sorted T cell fraction (not recorded which). These receptors all come from a human donor in good health.

This clonotype came up a few times. The V and J genes are TRBV7-9 and TRBJ1-3; TRBD1 matches at 9 bases. Germline CDR1 is SEHNR and CDR2 is FQNEAQ (reference sequence). The V segment lost 5 bases and the J segment 3 bases; nucleotides outside the gene matches: 11. The length of the CDR3 is 17 residues. CDR3 DNA sequence: TGTGCCAGCAGCCTAACCGGGACAGGGCCCAATGGAAACACCATATATTTT. It is translated as CASSLTGTGPNGNTIYF. Based on the CDR3 plus reference TRBV7-9 and TRBJ1-3, the full variable domain is DTGVSQNPRHKITKRGQNVTFRCDPISEHNRLYWYRQTLGQGPEFLTYFQNEAQLEKSRLLSDRFSAERPKGSFSTLEIQRTEQGDSAMYLCASSLTGTGPNGNTIYFGEGSWLTVV.

V gene TRBV20-1 combines with J gene TRBJ2-7; D is unresolved. The CDR3 is 14 residues long. V was pared by 3 bases and J by 0 bases, with 12 bases between. The germline gives CDR1 DFQATT, CDR2 SNEGSKA (reference sequence). In DNA, the CDR3 is TGCAGTGCTAGCGGTGCGCAGAGCTCCTACGAGCAGTACTTC. Translation: CSASGAQSSYEQYF.

The CDR3 coding sequence is TGTGCCAGCAGTCCCCACAGACTAGCGGGAGGCCAAGAGACCCAGTACTTC. The encoded protein is CASSPHRLAGGQETQYF. J is TRBJ2-5 and V is TRBV7-2, with 13 positions matching TRBD2. This CDR3 is 17 amino acids long. The germline CDR1 and CDR2 sequences are SGHTA and FQGNSA. V shed 6 bases and J 1 base; nucleotides not matched to a gene: 8.

This sequence joins TRBV29-1 and TRBJ1-5, with D tentatively TRBD1 (6 bases). CDR1 is SQVTM, CDR2 ANQGSEA, per germline. The CDR3 length is 12 residues. Trimming removed 7 bases at V and 4 bases at J, with 11 bases between. This chain's CDR3 is CSAGDKNQPQHF. CDR3 coding DNA: TGCAGCGCTGGGGACAAGAATCAGCCCCAGCATTTT.

The chain employs TRBV25-1 and TRBJ1-2; D gene uncertain. Trimming took 3 bases from V and 7 from J, leaving 9 bases between them. The CDR3 totals 12 residues. CDR1 and CDR2 (germline): MGHDK, SYGVNS. The DNA of the CDR3 is TGTGCCAGCAGTGACTTTTTCGGTGGCTACACCTTC. This sequence encodes CASSDFFGGYTF.

The rearrangement links TRBV7-9 to TRBJ1-1; unclear D gene. From germline, CDR1 is SEHNR and CDR2 FQNEAQ (reference sequence). The CDR3 runs to 14 residues. Trimming took 6 bases from V and 5 from J, leaving 16 bases between them. For the CDR3, the DNA is TGTGCCAGCAGTCACAGTGGTTTAAAGACTGAAGCTTTCTTT. Its translation: CASSHSGLKTEAFF.

The V call is TRBV20-1, the J call TRBJ2-7; TRBD1 might be the D (6 bases). V dropped 4 bases and J dropped 6 bases, with 37 bases sitting between them. The CDR3 loop spans 20 amino acids. Germline V lookup: CDR1 DFQATT, CDR2 SNEGSKA (reference sequence). CDR3: CSATEPGHPFGAVSTGEQYF. CDR3 nucleotide sequence: TGCAGTGCTACCGAACCGGGACACCCTTTCGGAGCGGTATCGACGGGCGAGCAGTACTTC.

The chain has TRBV24-1 and TRBJ2-1, with D tentatively TRBD1 (6 bases). Germline CDR1 reads KGHDR; CDR2 reads SFDVKD. The CDR3 has 15 residues. The V end was cut by 3 bases, the J end by 5 bases, with 13 bases between. The chain's CDR3 is CATSDPGAINNEQFF. Written as DNA, the CDR3 is TGTGCCACCAGTGATCCAGGGGCTATAAACAATGAGCAGTTCTTC.

J is TRBJ1-1 and V is TRBV7-2; D gene uncertain. This CDR3 region has 11 residues. V lost 5 bases, J lost 11 bases, and 12 bases lay in between. The V gene's germline CDR1 is SGHTA and CDR2 FQGNSA. CDR3 sequence: CASSQGAIAFF. The CDR3 DNA reads as TGTGCCAGCAGCCAAGGTGCGATCGCTTTCTTT.

This clonotype turned up a few times. CDR3 coding DNA: TGTGCCAGCAGGTTAACCGACGGGAATAACTATGGCTACACCTTC. It specifies CASRLTDGNNYGYTF. The V and J genes are TRBV12-3 or TRBV12-4 and TRBJ1-2; D unresolved. The CDR3 extends over 15 amino acids. Deletions cut 6 bases from V and 1 base from J, with 15 bases between.

The gene calls are TRBV20-1 and TRBJ2-2; TRBD1 aligns across 11 bases. Trimming removed 1 base from V and 6 bases from J; junction bases left unmatched: 10. Germline V gene data show CDR1 as DFQATT and CDR2 as SNEGSKA (reference sequence). The CDR3 loop spans 17 amino acids. The CDR3 sequence: CSARVVIPGQGAGELFF. The CDR3 DNA reads TGCAGTGCTAGAGTTGTTATTCCGGGACAGGGGGCCGGGGAGCTGTTTTTT.